The source of this T cell receptor beta chain is a study of blood T cell repertoires in COVID-19. Study in general: The United States, Italy and Spain were the sources of the acute and convalescent COVID-19 samples. PBMCs, B-cell-depleted T cells, or T cells provided the cDNA or gDNA that made up the material.

Per the original methods: Nucleated cell number was recorded as an estimate derived from reference gene primer amplification. Sequencing was performed with immunoSEQ multiplex PCR; in TCRdb, only in-frame clones are kept and a portion is missing. V and J calls and clone size follow that table, whereas D and trimming were derived from the DNA. This sample yields about 170,000 clones, of which roughly 80% are seen a single time; 2.5% to 3% belongs to the top ten. The CDR3 extends over 14 amino acids. The ends lost 2 bases at V and 5 bases at J; junction bases unmatched: 4. Germline CDR1 reads LGHDT; CDR2 reads YNNKEL (reference sequence).

Sequencing was done on a sample of peripheral blood. The TCR was taken from a man aged 70 or older with acute or convalescent COVID-19. This chain joins TRBV3-1 (or the pseudogene TRBV3-2) and TRBJ2-3, with 7 bases aligning to TRBD2. The CDR3 DNA reads as TGTGCCAGCAGCCAACGGCCGGGAGGAGATACGCAGTATTTT. Protein product: CASSQRPGGDTQYF.